A selection of T cell receptor beta chains follows, all from one sample in a study of shared clonotypes between healthy human individuals. Some clones are missing from TCRdb's copy, which holds only in-frame ones; the method was immunoSEQ multiplex PCR. The table has a few million clones, roughly 92% seen once. Sample: naive CD4+ T cells sorted from blood. The receptors come from a man between 18 and 29 years old in good health. The CDR3 runs from the conserved cysteine through the conserved F or W. A D gene is named only where the DNA matches it firmly. Size is stated for part of the rows, as once, few or many counts, or as a class when the clone is expanded.

V: TRBV7-9
D: TRBD1
size: -
J: TRBJ1-2
CDR3: CASSLNRQGNSYGYTF
DNA: TGTGCCAGCAGCCTAAACCGACAGGGAAACAGCTATGGCTACACCTTC

V: TRBV7-8
D: -
size: once
J: TRBJ2-2
CDR3: CASRDTGELFF
DNA: TGTGCCAGCAGGGACACCGGGGAGCTGTTTTTT

V: TRBV11-3
D: -
size: -
J: TRBJ2-5
CDR3: CASSLVSPRAETQYF
DNA: TGTGCCAGCAGCTTAGTTTCTCCCAGAGCAGAGACCCAGTACTTC

V: TRBV5-6
D: TRBD1
size: -
J: TRBJ1-2
CDR3: CASSPRTGGHYGYTF
DNA: TGTGCCAGCAGCCCAAGGACAGGGGGCCACTATGGCTACACCTTC

V: TRBV7-2
D: TRBD1
size: -
J: TRBJ1-3
CDR3: CASSLGQGFSGNTIYF
DNA: TGTGCCAGCAGCTTGGGACAGGGCTTTTCGGGAAACACCATATATTTT

V: TRBV5-5
D: TRBD1
size: -
J: TRBJ2-3
CDR3: CASSPDRDRARGTQYF
DNA: TGTGCCAGCAGCCCTGACCGGGACAGGGCCCGAGGGACGCAGTATTTT

V: TRBV5-4
D: -
size: few
J: TRBJ2-7
CDR3: CASSLGQREQYF
DNA: TGTGCCAGCAGCTTGGGGCAGCGGGAGCAGTACTTC

V: TRBV18
D: -
size: -
J: TRBJ2-2
CDR3: CASSPPPPRSGLFF
DNA: TGTGCCAGCTCACCACCCCCCCCGAGGTCCGGGCTGTTTTTT

V: TRBV10-2
D: -
size: -
J: TRBJ2-2
CDR3: CASSSLDTGELFF
DNA: TGCGCCAGCAGTTCGTTGGACACCGGGGAGCTGTTTTTT

V: TRBV11-2
D: -
size: -
J: TRBJ2-7
CDR3: CASSLLGRDRNKPYEQYF
DNA: TGTGCCAGCAGCTTACTGGGGCGGGACAGAAACAAACCCTACGAGCAGTACTTC

V: TRBV29-1
D: -
size: -
J: TRBJ2-1
CDR3: CSVGDRRREQFF
DNA: TGCAGCGTTGGTGACCGGAGGCGCGAGCAGTTCTTC

V: TRBV10-1
D: -
size: -
J: TRBJ2-1
CDR3: CASSESGNAREQFF
DNA: TGCGCCAGCAGTGAGTCGGGCAACGCGCGAGAGCAGTTCTTC

V: TRBV30
D: -
size: -
J: TRBJ1-5
CDR3: CAWGQFGNQPQHF
DNA: TGTGCCTGGGGCCAATTCGGCAATCAGCCCCAGCATTTT

V: TRBV11-1
D: -
size: -
J: TRBJ1-1
CDR3: CASSEDVVNTEAFF
DNA: TGTGCCAGCAGCGAAGATGTGGTGAACACTGAAGCTTTCTTT

V: TRBV19
D: -
size: -
J: TRBJ1-2
CDR3: CASSSDQGMRYGYTF
DNA: TGTGCCAGTAGTTCCGACCAGGGGATGCGCTATGGCTACACCTTC

V: TRBV5-1
D: -
size: -
J: TRBJ1-1
CDR3: CASSDTGTLNTEAFF
DNA: TGCGCCAGCAGCGACACTGGGACGTTGAACACTGAAGCTTTCTTT

V: TRBV5-4
D: -
size: -
J: TRBJ1-5
CDR3: CASSLDGELNQPQHF
DNA: TGTGCCAGCAGCTTGGATGGAGAGTTGAATCAGCCCCAGCATTTT

V: TRBV6-1
D: TRBD1
size: -
J: TRBJ2-7
CDR3: CASSLGWDRAAEQYF
DNA: TGTGCCAGCAGTCTCGGATGGGACAGGGCTGCAGAGCAGTACTTC

V: TRBV2
D: TRBD1
size: -
J: TRBJ1-3
CDR3: CASRAEGAGNTIYF
DNA: TGTGCCAGCAGGGCTGAGGGGGCAGGAAACACCATATATTTT

V: TRBV12-5
D: TRBD1
size: -
J: TRBJ1-1
CDR3: CASGLFAGQGLVEAFF
DNA: TGTGCTAGTGGTTTATTCGCCGGACAGGGTCTAGTGGAAGCTTTCTTT

V: TRBV5-4
D: -
size: -
J: TRBJ2-3
CDR3: CASGPQLSTDTQYF
DNA: TGTGCCAGCGGCCCTCAACTAAGCACAGATACGCAGTATTTT

V: TRBV2
D: -
size: -
J: TRBJ1-1
CDR3: CASSEGHTGRTEAFF
DNA: TGTGCCAGCAGTGAAGGTCATACGGGGCGGACTGAAGCTTTCTTT

V: TRBV6-5
D: -
size: few
J: TRBJ2-3
CDR3: CASSYPSTDTQYF
DNA: TGTGCCAGCAGTTACCCTAGCACAGATACGCAGTATTTT

V: TRBV6-5
D: -
size: -
J: TRBJ1-2
CDR3: CASRSGAGYGYTF
DNA: TGTGCCAGCAGATCGGGGGCGGGCTATGGCTACACCTTC

V: TRBV7-8
D: TRBD1
size: -
J: TRBJ1-2
CDR3: CASSLVQGGNYGYTF
DNA: TGTGCCAGCAGCTTAGTACAGGGGGGGAACTATGGCTACACCTTC

V: TRBV10-3
D: -
size: -
J: TRBJ1-2
CDR3: CAISESLLTNGGYTF
DNA: TGTGCCATCAGTGAGTCCCTTCTGACTAATGGTGGCTACACCTTC